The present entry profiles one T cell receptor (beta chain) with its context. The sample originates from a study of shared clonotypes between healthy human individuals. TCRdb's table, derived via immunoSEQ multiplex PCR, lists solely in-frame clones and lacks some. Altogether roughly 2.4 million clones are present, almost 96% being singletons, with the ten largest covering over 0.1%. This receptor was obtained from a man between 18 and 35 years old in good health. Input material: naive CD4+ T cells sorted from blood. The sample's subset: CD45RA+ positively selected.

This CDR3 reads CASSTRQGDPGEQYF. In DNA form, the CDR3 reads TGTGCCAGCAGCACTAGACAGGGAGATCCCGGCGAGCAGTACTTC. This chain uses TRBV5-4 with TRBJ2-7; TRBD1 aligns across 7 bases. Per the germline V gene, CDR1 is SGHNT and CDR2 is YYREEE (reference sequence). CDR3 length equals 15 residues. J gave up 6 bases and V 4 bases, and 13 bases lay outside the gene matches. The entire variable domain, with the rest obtained from reference TRBV5-4 and TRBJ2-7, is as follows: ETGVTQSPTHLIKTRGQQVTLRCSSQSGHNTVSWYQQALGQGPQFIFQYYREEENGRGNFPPRFSGLQFPNYSSELNVNALELDDSALYLCASSTRQGDPGEQYFGPGTRLTVT.